Presented here are 14 T cell receptor beta chains from one specimen sequenced in a study of T cell changes during pregnancy in multiple sclerosis (dated by TCRdb to the late 2010s). The library came from the immunoSEQ multiplex PCR assay. TCRdb took over this immuneACCESS table, retaining in-frame rearrangements with V and J assigned. Such tables are incomplete; in checked studies, under half of the missing clones stem from an unresolved V gene, and the remainder is unexplained. This sample is represented by tens of thousands of clones; roughly 90% of them were singletons. The top ten hold about 5% of the sample. The sequencing used CD8+ T cells from peripheral blood mononuclear cells, collected after pregnancy. These receptors were obtained from a female donor with multiple sclerosis, enrolled in a pregnancy study.

The chain joins TRBV7-8 to TRBJ2-7, with D possibly being TRBD1 (6 bases). V was pared by 1 base and J by 1 base, with 11 bases between. The CDR3 sequence is 15 residues long. From germline, CDR1 is SGHVS and CDR2 FQNEAQ. Here the CDR3 reads CASSLVLDSSYEQYF. CDR3 nucleotide sequence: TGTGCCAGCAGCTTAGTCTTGGACAGTTCCTACGAGCAGTACTTC.

J is TRBJ1-1 and V is TRBV9; D call uncertain. Trimming left V 4 bases short and J 4 bases short, with 8 bases between. Germline values: CDR1 SGDLS, CDR2 YYNGEE. CDR3 size: 12 residues. CDR3 in amino acids: CASSLGATEAFF. In DNA form, the CDR3 reads TGTGCCAGCAGCTTGGGAGCCACTGAAGCTTTCTTT.

This CDR3 reads CASSGGTAFYGYTF. As DNA, the CDR3 is TGTGCCAGCAGTGGGGGGACAGCATTTTATGGCTACACCTTC. This chain connects TRBV27 to TRBJ1-2; 7 nucleotides align to TRBD1. The CDR3 runs 14 residues. Germline V lookup: CDR1 MNHEY, CDR2 SMNVEV (reference sequence). Trimming at V came to 5 bases and at J to 5 bases, leaving 8 bases not matched to a gene.

The sample holds one count of this clone. This chain connects TRBV7-3 to TRBJ2-1; the D gene is possibly TRBD1 (5 bases). The CDR3 length is 15 residues. Germline V lookup: CDR1 SGHTA, CDR2 FQGTGA. V was pared by 1 base and J by 7 bases, with 14 bases between. Here the CDR3 reads CASSLIGASGNEQFF. CDR3 coding DNA: TGTGCCAGCAGCTTAATTGGGGCGTCTGGGAATGAGCAGTTCTTC.

The chain combines TRBV29-1 with TRBJ1-1, with TRBD1 as a possible D gene (5 bases). Germline CDR1 reads SQVTM; CDR2 reads ANQGSEA. The CDR3 is 13 amino acids. The V end lost 6 bases, the J end lost 4 bases, and 15 bases lay between the germline ends. The CDR3 nucleotides read TGCAGCGTAGCCGGCGGGGGGAGCACTGAAGCTTTCTTT. Encoded protein: CSVAGGGSTEAFF.

This clone showed up just once. This chain links TRBV7-3 with TRBJ2-2; the D gene is possibly TRBD1 (6 bases). In germline, CDR1 is SGHTA, CDR2 FQGTGA. This CDR3 comprises 15 residues. With 2 bases removed from V and 2 bases from J, the gap between germline ends came to 9 bases. In DNA form, the CDR3 reads TGTGCCAGCAGCTTATCAGGGGTTAACACCGGGGAGCTGTTTTTT. It encodes CASSLSGVNTGELFF.

Comments on this clone: An end of the junction differs from the germline gene, which may be a read error. The rearrangement joins TRBV4-3 to TRBJ1-2; D remains ambiguous. The CDR3 runs 14 residues. The V gene's germline CDR1 is LGHNA and CDR2 YSLEER. The CDR3 sequence is CASSQDPAALIKAF. The CDR3 DNA reads TGCGCCAGCAGCCAAGACCCCGCGGCCCTTATTAAAGCCTTC.

This chain joins TRBV9 and TRBJ2-2, with TRBD1 matching over 7 bases. Germline CDR1 and CDR2: SGDLS and YYNGEE. This CDR3 contains 15 residues. V shed 3 bases, J shed 6 bases, and the junction held 8 bases outside the gene matches. The CDR3 DNA follows: TGTGCCAGCAGCGACCTTCGGACAGGCTCCGGGGAGCTGTTTTTT. It yields the protein CASSDLRTGSGELFF.

This clone appeared a few times. The CDR3 sequence: CASSESGGLSTDTQYF. The CDR3 region has the DNA TGTGCCAGCAGTGAATCGGGGGGGCTCAGCACAGATACGCAGTATTTT. The J gene is TRBJ2-3, the V gene TRBV25-1; 8 bases are a match to TRBD2. Germline-derived CDR1 and CDR2 are MGHDK and SYGVNS. The CDR3 covers 16 residues. The ends lost 1 base at V and 0 bases at J; junction bases unmatched: 3.

The chain links TRBV19 to TRBJ2-3; D is perhaps TRBD2 (5 bases). Trimming shortened V by 10 bases and J by 2 bases, and 13 bases separated the two germline ends. This CDR3 has 13 amino acids. The V gene's germline CDR1 is LNHDA and CDR2 SQIVND (reference sequence). For the CDR3, the DNA is TGTGCCACATGGACTTCGCCCACAGATACGCAGTATTTT. This gives the protein CATWTSPTDTQYF.

In its sample, this clone was seen once. V and J are TRBV4-1 and TRBJ1-2, with a possible D match to TRBD1 (6 bases). From germline, CDR1 is MGHRA and CDR2 YSYEKL. V dropped 3 bases and J dropped 6 bases, with 17 bases sitting between them. CDR3 length equals 15 residues. This CDR3 is CASSQGAGELNGYTF. The CDR3 DNA follows: TGCGCCAGCAGCCAGGGGGCGGGGGAATTGAATGGCTACACCTTC.

The chain uses TRBV4-1 and TRBJ1-1, with 7 bases that match TRBD1. From germline, CDR1 is MGHRA and CDR2 YSYEKL. With V trimmed by 0 bases and J by 6 bases, 1 base remained unmatched. The CDR3 is made up of 13 amino acids. The CDR3 here is CASSQDRGPEAFF. Here the CDR3 DNA reads TGCGCCAGCAGCCAAGATAGGGGGCCTGAAGCTTTCTTT.

V is TRBV6-5 and J is TRBJ1-1; D is undetermined. V was clipped by 0 bases and J by 10 bases, with 12 bases between them. CDR1 and CDR2 from the germline V gene are MNHEY and SVGAGI. CDR3 length: 13 amino acids. This CDR3 is CASSYSPGDGAFF. CDR3 nucleotide sequence: TGTGCCAGCAGTTACTCGCCCGGGGATGGAGCTTTCTTT.

This chain joins TRBV13 and TRBJ1-4, with TRBD1 as a possible D gene (6 bases). CDR1 is PRHDT, CDR2 FYEKMQ, per germline (reference sequence). The ends were cut back, 5 bases at V and 4 bases at J, with 14 bases in the middle. The CDR3 loop spans 15 amino acids. The chain's CDR3 is CASSTRGQLNEKLFF. As DNA, the CDR3 is TGTGCCAGCAGCACACGGGGACAACTTAATGAAAAACTGTTTTTT.